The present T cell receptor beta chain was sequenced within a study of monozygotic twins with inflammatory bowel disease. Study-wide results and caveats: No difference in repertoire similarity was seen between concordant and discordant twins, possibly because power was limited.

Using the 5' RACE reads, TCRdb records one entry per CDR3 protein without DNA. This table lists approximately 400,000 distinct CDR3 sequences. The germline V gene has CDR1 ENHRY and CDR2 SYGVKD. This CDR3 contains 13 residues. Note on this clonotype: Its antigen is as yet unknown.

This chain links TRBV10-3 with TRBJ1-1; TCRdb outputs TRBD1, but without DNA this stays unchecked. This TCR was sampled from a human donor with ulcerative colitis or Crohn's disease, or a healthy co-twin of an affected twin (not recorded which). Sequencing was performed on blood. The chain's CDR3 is CAISDPGVAEAFF.